This T cell receptor beta chain was profiled in a study of cytomegalovirus exposure and HLA in healthy donors. Using immunoSEQ multiplex PCR, the repertoire was profiled, and TCRdb retains in-frame clones only, with some absent. The table lists roughly 130,000 clones, about nine tenths of them singletons. CDR3 length: 15 residues. Trimming pared 2 bases from V and 3 bases from J, leaving 13 bases between. Germline V gives CDR1 SEHNR, CDR2 FQNEAQ (reference sequence). With respect to this clone: Its matching antigen is unknown.

Broader study findings: In vitro assays verified that a few CMV-associated chains recognized CMV antigens specifically. Listed as cytomegalovirus-associated were 150 or so TCR beta chains. That first-cohort TCR clusters tended to co-occur in the 95 to 150 validation repertoires was found in a later analysis.

The sequence was collected from a man younger than 40 in good health and CMV-seronegative. The chain has TRBV7-9 and TRBJ1-1, with a possible D match to TRBD1 (6 bases). The sample taken for sequencing was PBMCs. The CDR3 is CASSLFLGGHTEAFF. CDR3 DNA sequence: TGTGCCAGCAGCTTATTCCTGGGGGGGCACACTGAAGCTTTCTTT.